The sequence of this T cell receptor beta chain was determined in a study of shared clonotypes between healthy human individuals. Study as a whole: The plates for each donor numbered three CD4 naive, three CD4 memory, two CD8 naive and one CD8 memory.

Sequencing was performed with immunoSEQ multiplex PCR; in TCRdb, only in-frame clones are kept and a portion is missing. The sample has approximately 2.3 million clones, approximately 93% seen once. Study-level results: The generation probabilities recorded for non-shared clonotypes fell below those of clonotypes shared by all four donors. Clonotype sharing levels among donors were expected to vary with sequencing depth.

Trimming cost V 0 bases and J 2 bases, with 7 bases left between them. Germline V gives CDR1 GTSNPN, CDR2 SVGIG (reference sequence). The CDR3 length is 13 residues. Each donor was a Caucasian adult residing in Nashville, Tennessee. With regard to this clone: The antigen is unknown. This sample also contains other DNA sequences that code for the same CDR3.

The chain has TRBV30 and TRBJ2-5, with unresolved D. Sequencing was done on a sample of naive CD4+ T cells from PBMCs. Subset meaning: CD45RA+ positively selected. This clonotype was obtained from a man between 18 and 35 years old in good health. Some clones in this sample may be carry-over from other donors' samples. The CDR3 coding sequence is TGTGCCTGGAGTGTGCAGTTACAAGAGACCCAGTACTTC. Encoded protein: CAWSVQLQETQYF.